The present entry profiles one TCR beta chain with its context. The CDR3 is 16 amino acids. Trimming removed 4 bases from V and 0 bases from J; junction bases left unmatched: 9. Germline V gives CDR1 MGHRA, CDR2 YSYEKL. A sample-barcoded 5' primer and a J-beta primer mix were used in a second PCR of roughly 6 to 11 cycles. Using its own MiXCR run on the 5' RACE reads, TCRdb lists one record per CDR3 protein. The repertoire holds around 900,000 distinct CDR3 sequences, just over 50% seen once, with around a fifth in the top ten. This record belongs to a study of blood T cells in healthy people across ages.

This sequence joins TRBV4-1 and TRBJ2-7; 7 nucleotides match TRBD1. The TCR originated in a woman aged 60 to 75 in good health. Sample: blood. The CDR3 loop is CASSPSQGTFSYEQYF. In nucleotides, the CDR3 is TGCGCCAGCAGCCCCTCACAGGGGACCTTCTCCTACGAGCAGTACTTC.